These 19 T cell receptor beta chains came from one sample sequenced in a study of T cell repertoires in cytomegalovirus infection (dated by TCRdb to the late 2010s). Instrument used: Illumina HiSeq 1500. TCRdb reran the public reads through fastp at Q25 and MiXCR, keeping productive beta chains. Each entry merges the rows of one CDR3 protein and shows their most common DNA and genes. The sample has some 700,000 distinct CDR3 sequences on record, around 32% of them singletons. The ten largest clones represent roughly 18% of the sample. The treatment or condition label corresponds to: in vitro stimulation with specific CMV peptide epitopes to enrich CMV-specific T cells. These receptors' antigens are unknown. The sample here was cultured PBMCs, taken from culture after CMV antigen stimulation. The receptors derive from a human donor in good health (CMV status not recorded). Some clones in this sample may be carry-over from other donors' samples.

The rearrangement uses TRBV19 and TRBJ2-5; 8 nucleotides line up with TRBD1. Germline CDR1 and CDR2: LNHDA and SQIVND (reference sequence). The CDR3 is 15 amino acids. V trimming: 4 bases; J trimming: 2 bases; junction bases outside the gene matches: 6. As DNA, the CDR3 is TGTGCCAGTAGTACCTTGGGACAGGAACAAGAGACCCAGTACTTC. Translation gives CASSTLGQEQETQYF.

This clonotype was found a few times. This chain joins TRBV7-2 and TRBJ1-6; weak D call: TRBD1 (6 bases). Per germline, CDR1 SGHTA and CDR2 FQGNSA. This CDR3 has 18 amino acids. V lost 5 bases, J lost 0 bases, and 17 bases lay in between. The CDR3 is CASSKAGHLSSYNSPLHF. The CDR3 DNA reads TGTGCCAGCAGCAAGGCGGGACACTTGAGCTCCTATAATTCACCCCTCCACTTT.

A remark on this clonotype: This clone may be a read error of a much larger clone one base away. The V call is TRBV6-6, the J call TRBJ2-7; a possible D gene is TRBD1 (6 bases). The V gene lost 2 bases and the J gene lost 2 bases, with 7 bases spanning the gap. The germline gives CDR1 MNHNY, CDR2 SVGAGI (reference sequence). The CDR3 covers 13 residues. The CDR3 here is CASSYEGAYEQYF. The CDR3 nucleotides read TGTGCCAGCAGTTACGAGGGGGCCTACGAGCAGTACTTC.

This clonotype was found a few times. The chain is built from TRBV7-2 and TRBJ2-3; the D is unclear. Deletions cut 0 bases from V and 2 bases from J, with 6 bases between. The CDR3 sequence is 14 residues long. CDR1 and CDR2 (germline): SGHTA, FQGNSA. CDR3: CASSLALNTDTQYF. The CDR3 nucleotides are TGTGCCAGCAGCTTAGCACTAAACACAGATACGCAGTATTTT.

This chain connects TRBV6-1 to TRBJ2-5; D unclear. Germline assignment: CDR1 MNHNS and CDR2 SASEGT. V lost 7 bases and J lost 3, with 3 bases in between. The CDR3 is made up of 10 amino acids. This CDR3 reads CASNEETQYF. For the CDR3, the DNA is TGTGCCAGCAACGAAGAGACCCAGTACTTC.

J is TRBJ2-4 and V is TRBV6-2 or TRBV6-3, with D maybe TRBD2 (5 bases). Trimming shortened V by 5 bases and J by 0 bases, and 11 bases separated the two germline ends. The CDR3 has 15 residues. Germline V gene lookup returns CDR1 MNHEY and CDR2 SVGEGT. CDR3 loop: CASSPEVPAKNIQYF. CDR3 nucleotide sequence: TGTGCCAGCAGTCCGGAGGTCCCAGCCAAAAACATTCAGTACTTC.

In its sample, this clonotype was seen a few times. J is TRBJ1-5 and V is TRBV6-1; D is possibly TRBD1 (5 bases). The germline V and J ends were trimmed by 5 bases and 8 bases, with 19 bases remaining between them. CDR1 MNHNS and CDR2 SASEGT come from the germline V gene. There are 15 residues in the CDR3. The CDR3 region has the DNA TGTGCCAGCAGTCAAGGTAGAGATCACAGGAAGCCCCAGCATTTT. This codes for CASSQGRDHRKPQHF.

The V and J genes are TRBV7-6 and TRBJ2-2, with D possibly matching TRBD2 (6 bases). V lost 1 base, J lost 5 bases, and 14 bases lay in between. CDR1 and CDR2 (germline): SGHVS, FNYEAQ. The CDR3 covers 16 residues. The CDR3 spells CASSLDVGSKTGELFF. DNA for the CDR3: TGTGCCAGCAGCTTAGATGTCGGGAGCAAGACCGGGGAGCTGTTTTTT.

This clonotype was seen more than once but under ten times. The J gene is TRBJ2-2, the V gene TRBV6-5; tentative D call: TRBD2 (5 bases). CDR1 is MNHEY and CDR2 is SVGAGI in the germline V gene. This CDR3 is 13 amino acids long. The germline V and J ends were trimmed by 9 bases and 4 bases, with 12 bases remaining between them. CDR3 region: CASSGVSTGELFF. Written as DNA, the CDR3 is TGTGCCAGTTCCGGGGTGTCCACCGGGGAGCTGTTTTTT.

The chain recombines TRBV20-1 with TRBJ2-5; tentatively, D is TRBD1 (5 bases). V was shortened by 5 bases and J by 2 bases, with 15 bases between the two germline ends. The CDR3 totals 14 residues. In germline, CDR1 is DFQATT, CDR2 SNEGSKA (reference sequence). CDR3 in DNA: TGCAGTGCTCTCGAAATTCGGACACAAGAGACCCAGTACTTC. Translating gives CSALEIRTQETQYF.

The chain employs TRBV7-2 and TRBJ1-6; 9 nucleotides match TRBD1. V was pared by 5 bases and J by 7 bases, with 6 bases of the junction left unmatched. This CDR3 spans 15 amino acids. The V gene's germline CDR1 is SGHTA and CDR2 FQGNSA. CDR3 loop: CASSRTGTGNSPLHF. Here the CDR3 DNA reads TGTGCCAGCAGCCGCACCGGGACAGGGAATTCACCCCTCCACTTT.

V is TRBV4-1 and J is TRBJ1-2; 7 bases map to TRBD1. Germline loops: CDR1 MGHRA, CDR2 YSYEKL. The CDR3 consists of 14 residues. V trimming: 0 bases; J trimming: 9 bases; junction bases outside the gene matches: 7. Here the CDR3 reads CASSQDVKTGSYTF. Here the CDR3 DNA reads TGCGCCAGCAGCCAAGACGTCAAGACAGGGAGCTACACCTTC.

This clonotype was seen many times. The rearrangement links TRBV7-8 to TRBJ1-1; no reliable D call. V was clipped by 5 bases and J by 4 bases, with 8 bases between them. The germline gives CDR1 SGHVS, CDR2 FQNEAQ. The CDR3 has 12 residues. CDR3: CASSTRTTEAFF. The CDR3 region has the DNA TGTGCCAGCAGCACACGGACCACTGAAGCTTTCTTT.

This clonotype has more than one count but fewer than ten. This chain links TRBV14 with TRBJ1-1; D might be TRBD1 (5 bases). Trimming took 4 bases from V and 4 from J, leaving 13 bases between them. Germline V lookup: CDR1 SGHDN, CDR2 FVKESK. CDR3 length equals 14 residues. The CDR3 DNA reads TGTGCCAGCAGCCTCGGGGGAGGGACCACTGAAGCTTTCTTT. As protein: CASSLGGGTTEAFF.

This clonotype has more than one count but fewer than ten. This chain's CDR3 is CASSLTGQGADTQYF. The CDR3 nucleotides read TGTGCCAGCAGCTTAACCGGACAGGGGGCGGATACGCAGTATTTT. The chain links TRBV7-2 to TRBJ2-3; 11 bases are shared with TRBD1. Germline V gene sequence: CDR1 SGHTA, CDR2 FQGNSA. CDR3 size: 15 residues. Germline trimming cut 2 bases from V and 6 bases from J; bases unmatched to any gene: 4.

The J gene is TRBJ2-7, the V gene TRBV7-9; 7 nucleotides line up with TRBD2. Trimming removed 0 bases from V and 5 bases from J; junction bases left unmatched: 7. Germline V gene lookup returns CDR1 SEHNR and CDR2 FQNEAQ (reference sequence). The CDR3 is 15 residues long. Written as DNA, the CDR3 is TGTGCCAGCAGCTTAGCAGGCGGGAGCTTTAACGAGCAGTACTTC. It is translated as CASSLAGGSFNEQYF.

The CDR3 sequence: CASSSPSGRGQHYSNQPQHF. The CDR3 nucleotides read TGTGCCAGTAGTTCCCCCTCAGGTCGAGGACAGCACTATAGCAATCAGCCCCAGCATTTT. The chain is built from TRBV19 and TRBJ1-5; TRBD1 might be the D (6 bases). This CDR3 is 20 amino acids long. V was pared by 5 bases and J by 0 bases, with 26 bases between. Germline CDR1 is LNHDA and CDR2 is SQIVND (reference sequence).

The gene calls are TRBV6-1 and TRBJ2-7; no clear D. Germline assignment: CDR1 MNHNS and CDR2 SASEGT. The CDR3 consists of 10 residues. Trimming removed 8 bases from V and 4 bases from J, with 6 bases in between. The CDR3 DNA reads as TGTGCCAGCTACTATTACGAGCAGTACTTC. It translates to CASYYYEQYF.

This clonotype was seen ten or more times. CDR3 loop: CASTPGLAFTEQYF. CDR3 coding DNA: TGTGCCAGCACCCCGGGACTAGCCTTCACCGAGCAGTACTTC. The V call is TRBV7-2, the J call TRBJ2-7; 9 nucleotides line up with TRBD2. Trimming took 7 bases from V and 6 from J; bases not matched to a gene: 10. Germline CDR1 reads SGHTA; CDR2 reads FQGNSA. The CDR3 has 14 amino acids.